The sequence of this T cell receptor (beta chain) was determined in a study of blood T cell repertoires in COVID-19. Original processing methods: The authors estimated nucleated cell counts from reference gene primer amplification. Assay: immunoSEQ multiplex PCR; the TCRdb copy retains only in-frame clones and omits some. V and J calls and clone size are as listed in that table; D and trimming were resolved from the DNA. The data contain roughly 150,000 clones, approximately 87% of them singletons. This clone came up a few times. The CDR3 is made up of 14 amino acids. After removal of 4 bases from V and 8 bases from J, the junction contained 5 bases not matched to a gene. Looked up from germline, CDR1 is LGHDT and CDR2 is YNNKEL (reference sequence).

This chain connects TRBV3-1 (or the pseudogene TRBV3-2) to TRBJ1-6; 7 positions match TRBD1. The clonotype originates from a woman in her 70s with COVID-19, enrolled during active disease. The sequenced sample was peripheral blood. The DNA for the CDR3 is TGTGCCAGCAGCCCAAGGGGGCAGGATTCACCCCTCCACTTT. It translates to CASSPRGQDSPLHF.